The 28 T cell receptor beta chains given below trace back to one sample, sequenced in a study of T cells in Graves' hyperthyroidism and ophthalmopathy. TCR beta CDR3 region amplification was performed from RNA transcripts. During a first-round RT-PCR of the TCR CDR3, the HTBI primer set was used. TCRdb independently ran MiXCR on the multiplex PCR reads; one entry per CDR3 protein. This table has hundreds of thousands of distinct CDR3 sequences, approximately 16% appearing once. Sequencing used blood. The receptors derive from a woman between 40 and 50 years old with Graves' ophthalmopathy.

This clonotype occurred many times. For the CDR3, the DNA is TGTGCCAGCCACATCCGGGGATCCCATAACACTGAAGCTTTCTTT. This translates into CASHIRGSHNTEAFF. This chain joins TRBV2 and TRBJ1-1; D uncertain. The CDR3 runs to 15 residues. The V end lost 8 bases, the J end lost 2 bases, and 18 bases lay between the germline ends. Germline CDR1 SNHLY, CDR2 FYNNEI.

This clonotype was recorded many times. V is TRBV20-1 and J is TRBJ2-4; the match to TRBD1 covers 10 bases. The CDR3 has 17 residues. After removal of 7 bases from V and 1 base from J, the junction contained 13 bases not matched to a gene. Germline CDR1 is DFQATT and CDR2 is SNEGSKA (reference sequence). The CDR3 DNA reads as TGCAGTGTCAAGACAGGGGGCTCGATTGAGGCCAAAAACATTCAGTACTTC. Amino acids: CSVKTGGSIEAKNIQYF.

The V and J genes are TRBV6-1 and TRBJ1-4, with TRBD1 matching 7 bases. V shed 4 bases, J shed 4 bases, and the junction held 6 bases outside the gene matches. Germline CDR1 and CDR2: MNHNS and SASEGT. This CDR3 comprises 15 residues. In DNA form, the CDR3 reads TGTGCCAGCAGTGCCCTGGGACAGATTAATGAAAAACTGTTTTTT. Its protein is CASSALGQINEKLFF.

This clonotype was seen repeatedly, ten times or more. The chain has TRBV6-5 and TRBJ1-2, with 8 bases fitting TRBD1. Germline-derived CDR1 and CDR2 are MNHEY and SVGAGI. Losses at the gene ends were 0 bases for V and 6 bases for J; bases not matched to a gene: 9. This CDR3 contains 16 residues. CDR3 nucleotides: TGTGCCAGCAGTTACTCCTGGGACAGGTGGGAGGATGGCTACACCTTC. It yields the protein CASSYSWDRWEDGYTF.

The sample holds a few counts of this clonotype. The gene calls are TRBV20-1 and TRBJ2-1; TRBD2 matches 8 bases. The CDR3 extends over 17 amino acids. Per germline, CDR1 DFQATT and CDR2 SNEGSKA (reference sequence). V lost 0 bases, J lost 1 base, and 8 bases stayed unmatched. The CDR3 DNA is TGCAGTGCTAGAGAAGGATTGGCGGGAGGTTCCTACAATGAGCAGTTCTTC. Its translation is CSAREGLAGGSYNEQFF.

This clonotype was found a few times. This chain connects TRBV28 to TRBJ1-6; D gene uncertain. The CDR3 runs 14 residues. V was trimmed by 2 bases and J by 9 bases, leaving 11 bases between them. Germline V CDR1 and CDR2: MDHEN, SYDVKM. CDR3 in amino acids: CASSLPLEGSPLHF. Here the CDR3 DNA reads TGTGCCAGCAGTTTACCGTTGGAGGGTTCACCCCTCCACTTT.

In its sample, this clonotype was seen many times. The chain uses TRBV2 and TRBJ2-4; tentatively, D is TRBD1 (6 bases). Germline CDR1 SNHLY, CDR2 FYNNEI. There are 13 residues in the CDR3. V was shortened by 2 bases and J by 9 bases, with 11 bases between the two germline ends. The CDR3 reads CASSEQGSSIQYF. DNA of the CDR3: TGTGCCAGCAGTGAACAGGGGTCTAGCATTCAGTACTTC.

The chain uses TRBV20-1 and TRBJ2-7; 9 bases are a match to TRBD2. V lost 3 bases, J lost 3 bases, and 9 bases stayed unmatched. Germline values: CDR1 DFQATT, CDR2 SNEGSKA (reference sequence). CDR3 length: 15 amino acids. The CDR3 region is CSASEPAGGRYEQYF. The CDR3 DNA follows: TGCAGTGCTAGTGAACCAGCGGGAGGCCGCTACGAGCAGTACTTC.

In its sample, this clonotype was seen a few times. The chain combines TRBV5-1 with TRBJ2-5; 9 bases are shared with TRBD2. The CDR3 has 16 amino acids. Germline-derived CDR1 and CDR2 are SGHRS and YFSETQ. Trimming removed 0 bases from V and 0 bases from J; junction bases left unmatched: 3. Here the CDR3 reads CASSLGASGNQETQYF. The CDR3 region has the DNA TGCGCCAGCAGCTTGGGGGCTAGCGGGAACCAAGAGACCCAGTACTTC.

This clonotype was seen at least ten times. The J gene is TRBJ1-2, the V gene TRBV3-1; D gene ambiguous. Germline CDR1 reads LGHDT; CDR2 reads YNNKEL (reference sequence). This CDR3 is 12 amino acids long. V lost 1 base to trimming and J lost 5 bases, with 5 bases between them. CDR3 DNA: TGTGCCAGCAGCCAAGGAGAGTATGGCTACACCTTC. Its translation: CASSQGEYGYTF.

V gene TRBV20-1 combines with J gene TRBJ2-5; a possible D gene is TRBD2 (6 bases). CDR1 is DFQATT and CDR2 is SNEGSKA in the germline V gene (reference sequence). CDR3 length: 13 amino acids. Trimming pared 1 base from V and 10 bases from J, leaving 16 bases between. The CDR3 sequence is CSARAGGNSFQYF. CDR3 DNA sequence: TGCAGTGCTAGAGCTGGGGGGAATAGTTTCCAGTACTTC.

The rearrangement joins TRBV6-4 to TRBJ2-1; 8 bases map to TRBD2. CDR1 and CDR2 (germline): MRHNA, SNTAGT. CDR3 length: 15 amino acids. V was clipped by 4 bases and J by 4 bases; unmatched bases: 6. Here the CDR3 reads CASSVSSGSYNEQFF. The CDR3 DNA is TGTGCCAGCAGTGTCTCTAGCGGGTCTTACAATGAGCAGTTCTTC.

This clonotype appeared a few times. This sequence joins TRBV5-4 and TRBJ1-5; no firm D call. The CDR3 sequence is 15 residues long. Germline V lookup: CDR1 SGHNT, CDR2 YYREEE (reference sequence). V lost 2 bases and J 3 bases, leaving 12 bases between the germline ends. CDR3 protein: CASSLSPGPNQPQHF. The CDR3 bases are TGTGCCAGCAGCTTATCCCCAGGTCCCAATCAGCCCCAGCATTTT.

The CDR3 DNA sequence: TGCAGTGCTTCCTCGACAGACAGTTACACTGAAGCTTTCTTT. Encoded protein: CSASSTDSYTEAFF. The V gene is TRBV20-1, the J gene TRBJ1-1, with a tentative D call TRBD1 (5 bases). Germline loops: CDR1 DFQATT, CDR2 SNEGSKA (reference sequence). This CDR3 spans 14 amino acids. The V and J ends lost 5 bases and 3 bases respectively, with 16 bases between them.

This clonotype was seen ten or more times. The chain couples TRBV20-1 to TRBJ1-5; D may be TRBD1 (5 bases). The CDR3 contains 14 residues. Trimming pared 5 bases from V and 0 bases from J, leaving 11 bases between. Germline CDR1 reads DFQATT; CDR2 reads SNEGSKA (reference sequence). In DNA, the CDR3 is TGCAGTGCTCGGGACGCCCTTAGCAATCAGCCCCAGCATTTT. Residues: CSARDALSNQPQHF.

The chain uses TRBV15 and TRBJ1-2; 8 bases map to TRBD1. Germline CDR1 and CDR2: LNHNV and YYDKDF (reference sequence). V was clipped by 6 bases and J by 4 bases; unmatched bases: 7. The CDR3 is 14 residues long. The CDR3: CATSVGQGSYGYTF. As DNA, the CDR3 is TGTGCCACCAGTGTCGGACAGGGCTCCTATGGCTACACCTTC.

This clonotype was counted many times. The rearrangement uses TRBV5-1 and TRBJ2-1; maybe TRBD2 (7 bases). The CDR3 is made up of 16 amino acids. The V gene's germline CDR1 is SGHRS and CDR2 YFSETQ. Trimming stripped 0 bases from V and 7 bases from J, with 17 bases between. CDR3 sequence (DNA): TGCGCCAGCAGCTTGGGGGCGGGGGCCTGGCTGAATGAGCAGTTCTTC. It specifies CASSLGAGAWLNEQFF.

In its sample, this clonotype was seen many times. J is TRBJ2-1 and V is TRBV20-1; D possibly uses TRBD1 or TRBD2 (7 bases each). The CDR3 is 17 amino acids. From germline, CDR1 is DFQATT and CDR2 SNEGSKA (reference sequence). The V gene lost 5 bases and the J gene lost 6 bases, with 26 bases spanning the gap. CDR3 DNA sequence: TGCAGTGCTTCTCCAAGGGAGGGGGCGATCGGCCCCAATGAGCAGTTCTTC. Its protein product is CSASPREGAIGPNEQFF.

The table lists this clonotype with many counts. The rearrangement uses TRBV20-1 and TRBJ2-7; 8 nucleotides line up with TRBD1. V trimming: 0 bases; J trimming: 7 bases; junction bases outside the gene matches: 11. CDR1 is DFQATT and CDR2 is SNEGSKA in the germline V gene (reference sequence). This CDR3 is built from 15 residues. In nucleotides, the CDR3 is TGCAGTGCTAGAGATCTGACCACAGGGGGTTGGGAGCAGTACTTC. Encoded protein: CSARDLTTGGWEQYF.

This clonotype was detected only a few times. The V call is TRBV27, the J call TRBJ1-4; D not resolved. CDR1 and CDR2 (germline): MNHEY, SMNVEV (reference sequence). V was shortened by 5 bases and J by 8 bases, with 21 bases between the two germline ends. The CDR3 has 16 amino acids. CDR3: CASSPWVQLRSEKLFF. The CDR3 DNA sequence: TGTGCCAGCAGTCCCTGGGTGCAGTTGAGGAGCGAAAAACTGTTTTTT.

The table lists this clonotype with a few counts. V and J are TRBV6-1 and TRBJ1-2, with 8 bases matching TRBD1. The CDR3 sequence is 14 residues long. The ends lost 10 bases at V and 4 bases at J; junction bases unmatched: 11. CDR1 MNHNS and CDR2 SASEGT come from the germline V gene. DNA for the CDR3: TGTGCCACCGGGGGGACAGGCGAAAGCTATGGCTACACCTTC. Amino acid sequence: CATGGTGESYGYTF.

The chain combines TRBV6-2 or TRBV6-3 with TRBJ1-3, with a possible D match to TRBD1 (5 bases). V gave up 2 bases and J gave up 4 bases, with 18 bases separating them. The CDR3 runs 17 residues. CDR1 and CDR2 from the germline V gene are MNHEY and SVGEGT. The CDR3 protein is CASSYTRQSSLGNTIYF. CDR3 nucleotides: TGTGCCAGCAGTTACACTCGACAGTCCTCTCTGGGAAACACCATATATTTT.

A word on this clonotype: The junction and the germline gene differ at one end; a read error may be behind it. The J gene is TRBJ2-3, the V gene TRBV20-1, with a possible D match to TRBD2 (6 bases). The germline CDR1 and CDR2 sequences are DFQATT and SNEGSKA (reference sequence). The CDR3 runs 14 residues. The CDR3 is CSARVIAVTDTRYF. The CDR3 DNA reads as TGCAGTGCTAGAGTAATAGCGGTCACAGATACGCGGTATTTT.

This sequence joins TRBV5-1 and TRBJ2-4, with 16 bases identical to TRBD2. The germline gives CDR1 SGHRS, CDR2 YFSETQ. V lost 4 bases, J lost 6 bases, and 10 bases stayed unmatched. The CDR3 is 18 residues long. In nucleotides, the CDR3 is TGCGCCAGCAGCCCTGGGGGACTAGCGGGGGGGCGTGGAAACATTCAGTACTTC. Protein product: CASSPGGLAGGRGNIQYF. Combining the CDR3 with reference TRBV5-1 and TRBJ2-4 gives the whole variable domain KAGVTQTPRYLIKTRGQQVTLSCSPISGHRSVSWYQQTPGQGLQFLFEYFSETQRNKGNFPGRFSGRQFSNSRSEMNVSTLELGDSALYLCASSPGGLAGGRGNIQYFGAGTRLSVL.

The table lists this clonotype with a few counts. J is TRBJ1-1 and V is TRBV6-5; D call uncertain. The CDR3 is made up of 14 amino acids. The germline V and J ends were trimmed by 3 bases and 1 base, with 9 bases remaining between them. The germline CDR1 and CDR2 sequences are MNHEY and SVGAGI. CDR3 protein: CASSYGWGNTEAFF. CDR3 sequence (DNA): TGTGCCAGCAGTTATGGCTGGGGGAACACTGAAGCTTTCTTT.

This clonotype appeared many times. The J gene is TRBJ2-5, the V gene TRBV2; 11 nucleotides align to TRBD1. The CDR3 spans 16 residues. The V and J ends lost 6 bases and 1 base, in that order; junction bases with no gene match: 7. The germline CDR1 and CDR2 sequences are SNHLY and FYNNEI. This chain's CDR3 is CASSAGTGGSQETQYF. The CDR3 nucleotides are TGTGCCAGCAGCGCCGGGACAGGGGGAAGCCAAGAGACCCAGTACTTC.

This clonotype came up many times. The chain uses TRBV6-1 and TRBJ2-7; weak D call: TRBD1 (5 bases). The V end was cut by 7 bases, the J end by 5 bases, with 18 bases between. CDR1 and CDR2 (germline): MNHNS, SASEGT. The CDR3 sequence is 14 residues long. This chain's CDR3 is CASTERRVYDEQYF. The DNA for the CDR3 is TGTGCCAGCACCGAGCGCAGGGTGTACGACGAGCAGTACTTC.

This clonotype showed up just a few times. The chain links TRBV10-2 to TRBJ2-7, with a possible D match to TRBD1 (6 bases). The CDR3 runs 13 residues. Deletions cut 9 bases from V and 0 bases from J, with 12 bases between. Germline CDR1 WSHSY, CDR2 SAAADI. As DNA, the CDR3 is TGCGCCAGTCGACAGGCCGTCTCCTACGAGCAGTACTTC. It codes for CASRQAVSYEQYF.